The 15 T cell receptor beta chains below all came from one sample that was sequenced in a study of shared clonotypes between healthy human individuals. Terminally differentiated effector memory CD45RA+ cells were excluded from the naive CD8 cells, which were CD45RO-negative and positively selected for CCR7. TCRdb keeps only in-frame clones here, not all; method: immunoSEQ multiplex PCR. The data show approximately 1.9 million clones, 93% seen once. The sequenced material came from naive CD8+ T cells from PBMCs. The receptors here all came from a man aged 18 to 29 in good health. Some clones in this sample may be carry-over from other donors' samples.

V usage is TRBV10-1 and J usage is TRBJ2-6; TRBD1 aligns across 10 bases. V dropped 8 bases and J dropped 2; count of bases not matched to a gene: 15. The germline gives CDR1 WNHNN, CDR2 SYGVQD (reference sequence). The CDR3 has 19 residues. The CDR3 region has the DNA TGCGCCAGCGGCAAGAGGTGGGACAGGGGAAGTACTGGGGCCAACGTCCTGACTTTC. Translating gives CASGKRWDRGSTGANVLTF.

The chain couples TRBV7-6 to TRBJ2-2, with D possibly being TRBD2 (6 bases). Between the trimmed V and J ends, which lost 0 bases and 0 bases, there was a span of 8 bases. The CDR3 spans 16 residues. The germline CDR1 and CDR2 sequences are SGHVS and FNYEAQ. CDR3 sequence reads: CASSLAGGSNTGELFF. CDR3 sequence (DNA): TGTGCCAGCAGCTTAGCGGGAGGCTCGAACACCGGGGAGCTGTTTTTT.

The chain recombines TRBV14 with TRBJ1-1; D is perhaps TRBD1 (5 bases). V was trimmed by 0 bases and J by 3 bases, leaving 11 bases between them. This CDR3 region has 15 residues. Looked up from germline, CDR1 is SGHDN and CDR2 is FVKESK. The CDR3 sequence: CASSQDREPYTEAFF. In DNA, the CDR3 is TGTGCCAGCAGCCAAGACAGGGAACCGTACACTGAAGCTTTCTTT.

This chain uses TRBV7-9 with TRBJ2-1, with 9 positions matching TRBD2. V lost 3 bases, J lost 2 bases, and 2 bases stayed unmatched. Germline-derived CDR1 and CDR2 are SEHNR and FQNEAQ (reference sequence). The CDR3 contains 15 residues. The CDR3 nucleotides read TGTGCCAGCAGCTTTTCTAGCGGGGCCTACAATGAGCAGTTCTTC. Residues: CASSFSSGAYNEQFF.

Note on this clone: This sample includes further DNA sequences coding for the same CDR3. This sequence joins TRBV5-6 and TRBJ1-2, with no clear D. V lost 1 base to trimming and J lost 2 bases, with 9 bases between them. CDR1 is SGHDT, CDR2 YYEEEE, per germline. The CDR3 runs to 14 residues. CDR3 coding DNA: TGTGCCAGCAGCTTGCGTACCGCCAACTATGGCTACACCTTC. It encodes CASSLRTANYGYTF.

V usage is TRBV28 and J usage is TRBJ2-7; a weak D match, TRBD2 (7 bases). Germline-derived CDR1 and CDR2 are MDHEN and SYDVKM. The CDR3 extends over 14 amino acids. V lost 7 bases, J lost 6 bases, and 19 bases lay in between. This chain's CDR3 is CASIEGDYFSEQYF. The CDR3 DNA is TGTGCCAGCATAGAGGGGGACTACTTCTCCGAGCAGTACTTC.

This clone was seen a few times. CDR3 bases: TGTGCCAGCAGTGAAGGAGGCACTGAAGCTTTCTTT. Translation gives CASSEGGTEAFF. The rearrangement joins TRBV2 to TRBJ1-1; D unresolved. Between the trimmed V and J ends, which lost 1 base and 4 bases, there was a span of 4 bases. CDR3 length: 12 amino acids. The germline V gene encodes CDR1 SNHLY and CDR2 FYNNEI.

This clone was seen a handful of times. CDR3 bases: TGTGCCAGCAGCTTGGAAGGGTCAGCAACGAACACTGAAGCTTTCTTT. Its protein is CASSLEGSATNTEAFF. The V gene is TRBV5-5, the J gene TRBJ1-1; D remains unclear. This CDR3 region has 16 residues. The V end was cut by 0 bases, the J end by 1 base, with 13 bases between. Per germline, CDR1 SGHKS and CDR2 YYEKEE (reference sequence).

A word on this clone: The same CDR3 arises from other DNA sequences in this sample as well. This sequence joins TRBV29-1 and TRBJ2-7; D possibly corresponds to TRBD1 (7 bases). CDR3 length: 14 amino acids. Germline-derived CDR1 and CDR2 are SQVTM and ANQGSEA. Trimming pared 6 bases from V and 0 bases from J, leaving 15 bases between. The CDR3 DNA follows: TGCAGCGTCCAGGGGGGACTCAGCTCCTACGAGCAGTACTTC. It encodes CSVQGGLSSYEQYF.

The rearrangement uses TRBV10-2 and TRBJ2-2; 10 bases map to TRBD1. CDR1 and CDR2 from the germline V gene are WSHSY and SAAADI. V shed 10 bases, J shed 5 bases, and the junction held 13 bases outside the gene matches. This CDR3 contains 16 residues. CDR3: CATQPGTGEKTGELFF. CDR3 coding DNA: TGCGCCACCCAGCCCGGGACAGGGGAAAAAACCGGGGAGCTGTTTTTT.

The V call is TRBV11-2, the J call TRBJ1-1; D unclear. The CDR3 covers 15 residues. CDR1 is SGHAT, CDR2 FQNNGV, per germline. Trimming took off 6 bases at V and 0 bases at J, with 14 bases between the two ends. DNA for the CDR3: TGTGCCAGCAGTTCACCTGGGATAATGAACACTGAAGCTTTCTTT. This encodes CASSSPGIMNTEAFF.

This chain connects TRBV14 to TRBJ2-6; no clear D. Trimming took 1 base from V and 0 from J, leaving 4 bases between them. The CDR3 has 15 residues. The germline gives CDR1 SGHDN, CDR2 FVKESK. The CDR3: CASSQAYSGANVLTF. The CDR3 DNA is TGTGCCAGCAGCCAAGCGTACTCTGGGGCCAACGTCCTGACTTTC. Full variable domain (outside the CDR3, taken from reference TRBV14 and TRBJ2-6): EAGVTQFPSHSVIEKGQTVTLRCDPISGHDNLYWYRRVMGKEIKFLLHFVKESKQDESGMPNNRFLAERTGGTYSTLKVQPAELEDSGVYFCASSQAYSGANVLTFGAGSRLTVL.

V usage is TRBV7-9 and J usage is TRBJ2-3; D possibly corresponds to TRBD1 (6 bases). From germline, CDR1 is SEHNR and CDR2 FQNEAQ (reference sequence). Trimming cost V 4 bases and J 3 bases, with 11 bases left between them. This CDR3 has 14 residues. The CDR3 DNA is TGTGCCAGCAGCTATTTTACAGGGACAGATACGCAGTATTTT. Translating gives CASSYFTGTDTQYF.

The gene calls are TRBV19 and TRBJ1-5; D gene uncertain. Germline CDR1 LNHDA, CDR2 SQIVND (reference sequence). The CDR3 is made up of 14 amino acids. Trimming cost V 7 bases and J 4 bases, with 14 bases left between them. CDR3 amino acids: CASTVWSMNQPQHF. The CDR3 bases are TGTGCCAGTACAGTGTGGTCGATGAATCAGCCCCAGCATTTT.

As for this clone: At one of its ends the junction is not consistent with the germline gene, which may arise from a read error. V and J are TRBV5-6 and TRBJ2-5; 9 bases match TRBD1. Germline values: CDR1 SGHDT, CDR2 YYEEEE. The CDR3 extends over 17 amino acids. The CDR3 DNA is TGTGCCAGCAGTTTGGGGACAGGGAAGGGGTACCAAGAGACCCAGTACTTC. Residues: CASSLGTGKGYQETQYF.